These 21 T cell receptor beta chains were sequenced from one sample in a study of control samples from healthy donors and cancer patients. Data came from immunoSEQ multiplex PCR; TCRdb stores just in-frame clones and leaves some out. The sample has 90,000 to 120,000 clones, 70% to 85% seen once. Sequencing was performed on blood. These receptors all come from a young man in good health.

This chain uses TRBV6-5 with TRBJ1-2, with TRBD1 matching 8 bases. The CDR3 is 13 amino acids. With 8 bases clipped from V and 6 bases from J, the junction kept 8 bases outside the gene matches. Germline V gene sequence: CDR1 MNHEY, CDR2 SVGAGI. In DNA, the CDR3 is TGTGCCAGCCCCCCCCCAGGGGGCCATGGCTACACCTTC. Encoded protein: CASPPPGGHGYTF.

The chain is built from TRBV4-1 and TRBJ1-5; the D gene is possibly TRBD1 (5 bases). Germline assignment: CDR1 MGHRA and CDR2 YSYEKL. The CDR3 is made up of 18 amino acids. Trimming removed 2 bases at V and 0 bases at J, with 17 bases between. In DNA form, the CDR3 reads TGCGCCAGCAGCCAATCATTCGTTACAGGAAATAGCAATCAGCCCCAGCATTTT. Translating it yields CASSQSFVTGNSNQPQHF.

The chain joins TRBV4-1 to TRBJ2-7; 11 nucleotides match TRBD2. CDR1 is MGHRA, CDR2 YSYEKL, per germline. This CDR3 contains 16 residues. J lost 4 bases, V lost 1 base, and 6 bases had no gene match. The CDR3 DNA is TGCGCCAGCAGCCAAGCGACGGGACTAGCGGTTTACGAGCAGTACTTC. Translated, it gives CASSQATGLAVYEQYF.

The J gene is TRBJ2-5, the V gene TRBV6-5, with 7 bases fitting TRBD1. Per the germline V gene, CDR1 is MNHEY and CDR2 is SVGAGI. This CDR3 is 15 amino acids long. V shed 0 bases, J shed 3 bases, and the junction held 4 bases outside the gene matches. For the CDR3, the DNA is TGTGCCAGCAGTTACTCGTTAGACAGGGAAGAGACCCAGTACTTC. Its translation: CASSYSLDREETQYF.

This chain joins TRBV12-5 and TRBJ1-5, with unresolved D. The germline V gene has CDR1 LGHNT and CDR2 FRNRAP. Trimming removed 4 bases from V and 3 bases from J, with 10 bases in between. This CDR3 contains 14 residues. CDR3 DNA sequence: TGTGCTAGTGGTTCACAGCTTCCCAATCAGCCCCAGCATTTT. It specifies CASGSQLPNQPQHF.

The V call is TRBV30, the J call TRBJ1-2, with D possibly matching TRBD1 (5 bases). The CDR3 is made up of 17 amino acids. Germline V gene data show CDR1 as GTSNPN and CDR2 as SVGIG (reference sequence). Deletions cut 3 bases from V and 4 bases from J, with 24 bases between. CDR3 bases: TGTGCCTGGAGGGCCGGGACCTACTGGATAAAGGGCTATGGCTACACCTTC. Translated, it gives CAWRAGTYWIKGYGYTF.

The V gene is TRBV6-5, the J gene TRBJ1-1, with a weak D call TRBD1 (5 bases). In germline, CDR1 is MNHEY, CDR2 SVGAGI. This CDR3 contains 15 residues. The germline V and J ends were trimmed by 8 bases and 0 bases, with 16 bases remaining between them. This CDR3 reads CASPSQGWMNTEAFF. CDR3 in DNA: TGTGCCAGCCCTAGCCAGGGATGGATGAACACTGAAGCTTTCTTT.

The rearrangement uses TRBV4-3 and TRBJ1-6; D unresolved. CDR1 and CDR2 (germline): LGHNA, YSLEER. The CDR3 is 16 residues long. V lost 0 bases and J lost 10, with 16 bases in between. The DNA of the CDR3 is TGCGCCAGCAGCCAAGATATGACGCAGGAATGGTCACCCCTCCACTTT. It is translated as CASSQDMTQEWSPLHF.

As DNA, the CDR3 is TGTGCCAGCAGCTCAACAGGGACTAATGAAAAACTGTTTTTT. It yields the protein CASSSTGTNEKLFF. This chain joins TRBV7-6 and TRBJ1-4; D may be TRBD1 (6 bases). The germline CDR1 and CDR2 sequences are SGHVS and FNYEAQ. Trimming took 4 bases from V and 2 from J, leaving 8 bases between them. The CDR3 spans 14 residues.

This clone was found a few times. The chain links TRBV4-2 to TRBJ1-5, with 8 bases matching TRBD1. Germline V CDR1 and CDR2: LGHNA, YNFKEQ. CDR3 size: 15 residues. V lost 3 bases, J lost 4 bases, and 5 bases stayed unmatched. DNA of the CDR3: TGTGCCAGCAGCCAGGAGAGACAGGGGAATCAGCCCCAGCATTTT. This encodes CASSQERQGNQPQHF.

The chain carries TRBV6-2 or TRBV6-3 and TRBJ2-5; a possible D gene is TRBD1 (6 bases). Germline V gene data show CDR1 as MNHEY and CDR2 as SVGEGT. The length of the CDR3 is 15 residues. V was trimmed by 2 bases and J by 4 bases, leaving 14 bases between them. In DNA form, the CDR3 reads TGTGCCAGCAGTTACGCTCATCTACAGGGAGAGACCCAGTACTTC. Encoded protein: CASSYAHLQGETQYF.

The chain couples TRBV5-6 to TRBJ1-2, with D maybe TRBD1 (5 bases). The germline gives CDR1 SGHDT, CDR2 YYEEEE. The CDR3 length is 17 residues. V was cut by 1 base and J by 3 bases, with 19 bases left in between. The CDR3 region is CASSLFHRGKGDYGYTF. CDR3 DNA: TGTGCCAGCAGCTTGTTTCACCGGGGGAAGGGAGACTATGGCTACACCTTC.

This chain connects TRBV5-4 to TRBJ1-2; 7 nucleotides line up with TRBD1. The V gene's germline CDR1 is SGHNT and CDR2 YYREEE (reference sequence). Trimming took 2 bases from V and 8 from J; bases not matched to a gene: 15. The CDR3 extends over 16 amino acids. CDR3 nucleotides: TGTGCCAGCAGCTTCCCGACAGGGTCACGGGGCGGCGGCTACACCTTC. It encodes CASSFPTGSRGGGYTF. The complete variable domain, with remaining parts taken from reference TRBV5-4 and TRBJ1-2, reads ETGVTQSPTHLIKTRGQQVTLRCSSQSGHNTVSWYQQALGQGPQFIFQYYREEENGRGNFPPRFSGLQFPNYSSELNVNALELDDSALYLCASSFPTGSRGGGYTFGSGTRLTVV.

This rearrangement joins TRBV10-1 to TRBJ1-1; D gene uncertain. The CDR3 covers 13 residues. The V end lost 10 bases, the J end lost 3 bases, and 15 bases lay between the germline ends. Germline V lookup: CDR1 WNHNN, CDR2 SYGVQD (reference sequence). As DNA, the CDR3 is TGCGCCACCCTCGTCCGGGAGGACACTGAAGCTTTCTTT. Its protein is CATLVREDTEAFF.

This chain links TRBV11-2 with TRBJ2-5; no firm D call. The CDR3 runs 15 residues. Germline CDR1 is SGHAT and CDR2 is FQNNGV. The V end lost 5 bases, the J end lost 1 base, and 14 bases lay between the germline ends. Here the CDR3 DNA reads TGTGCCAGCAGCCCGCCGGGCGGTTTCCAAGAGACCCAGTACTTC. Translated, it gives CASSPPGGFQETQYF.

This clone was found a few times. This chain links TRBV15 with TRBJ1-4, with D unclear. The CDR3 consists of 13 residues. V lost 7 bases and J 4 bases, leaving 10 bases between the germline ends. Germline V gene lookup returns CDR1 LNHNV and CDR2 YYDKDF (reference sequence). The chain's CDR3 is CATTPGLNEKLFF. The CDR3 DNA is TGTGCCACCACCCCCGGTCTTAATGAAAAACTGTTTTTT.

V is TRBV27 and J is TRBJ2-6; 9 positions match TRBD1. The CDR3 is 16 residues long. With V trimmed by 9 bases and J by 0 bases, 6 bases remained unmatched. Germline V gives CDR1 MNHEY, CDR2 SMNVEV (reference sequence). The CDR3 DNA reads TGTGCCAGTAGACAGGGGGGTAGCTCTGGGGCCAACGTCCTGACTTTC. Its translation: CASRQGGSSGANVLTF. Full variable domain (outside the CDR3, taken from reference TRBV27 and TRBJ2-6): EAQVTQNPRYLITVTGKKLTVTCSQNMNHEYMSWYRQDPGLGLRQIYYSMNVEVTDKGDVPEGYKVSRKEKRNFPLILESPSPNQTSLYFCASRQGGSSGANVLTFGAGSRLTVL.

The chain combines TRBV29-1 with TRBJ1-1; D gene unclear. V shed 4 bases and J shed 0 bases, with 3 bases lying between them. The length of the CDR3 is 11 residues. Germline loops: CDR1 SQVTM, CDR2 ANQGSEA. The CDR3, as DNA: TGCAGCGTTGGGATGAACACTGAAGCTTTCTTT. Protein product: CSVGMNTEAFF.

There are a few counts of this clone. J is TRBJ2-7 and V is TRBV3-1 (or the pseudogene TRBV3-2); no firm D call. The germline CDR1 and CDR2 sequences are LGHDT and YNNKEL (reference sequence). The V end was cut by 0 bases, the J end by 4 bases, with 13 bases between. The CDR3 spans 15 residues. This CDR3 reads CASSQDNRNLYEQYF. CDR3 nucleotides: TGTGCCAGCAGCCAAGATAACCGAAACCTTTACGAGCAGTACTTC.

The rearrangement joins TRBV19 to TRBJ2-3; TRBD2 aligns across 15 bases. The germline gives CDR1 LNHDA, CDR2 SQIVND (reference sequence). Losses at the gene ends were 3 bases for V and 7 bases for J; bases not matched to a gene: 11. The CDR3 consists of 18 residues. CDR3 DNA: TGTGCCAGTAGTATCTACGGACTAGCGGGGGGGCGTGTGAATACGCAGTATTTT. This encodes CASSIYGLAGGRVNTQYF.

This chain uses TRBV28 with TRBJ2-5; tentatively, D is TRBD2 (7 bases). Trimming took off 8 bases at V and 5 bases at J, with 21 bases between the two ends. Germline CDR1 and CDR2: MDHEN and SYDVKM. This CDR3 comprises 15 residues. The CDR3 loop is CASQSHAGARETQYF. The CDR3 DNA follows: TGTGCCAGCCAGTCTCACGCGGGGGCGCGGGAGACCCAGTACTTC.